This TCR beta chain originates from a study of T cell responses to AZD1222 COVID-19 vaccine. The repertoire was sequenced with immunoSEQ multiplex PCR; TCRdb's copy has only in-frame clones and lacks some. This repertoire shows about 150,000 clones, just under 95% found once; its top ten account for approximately 7%. The CDR3 is made up of 13 amino acids. Trimming left V 3 bases short and J 3 bases short, with 8 bases between. Germline-derived CDR1 and CDR2 are ENHRY and SYGVKD. The TCR was taken from an adult who received the AZD1222 COVID-19 vaccine. This chain links TRBV10-3 with TRBJ1-1, with D perhaps matching TRBD1 (5 bases). The sample consisted of peripheral blood, taken 28 days after the second AZD1222 dose. The chain's CDR3 is CAISDRGDTEAFF. The CDR3 DNA reads as TGTGCCATCAGTGATCGGGGGGACACTGAAGCTTTCTTT.